The rows below give T cell receptor beta chains drawn from one sample of a study of T cell responses to AZD1222 COVID-19 vaccine. Clones were sequenced by immunoSEQ multiplex PCR, and TCRdb holds only the in-frame ones, with some missing. The sample consists of about 120,000 clones, 80% to 90% of them appearing once. Sequencing used peripheral blood, obtained on day 0 of MenACWY control vaccination. The receptor source for this set is an adult in good health. The CDR3 runs from the conserved cysteine through the conserved F or W. Fields, in order: clone size, V gene, CDR3 protein. The size of a clone is reported for some rows only, either as once, few or many, or as a class for expanded clones.

few	TRBV5-1	CASSFGQKAEAFF
NA	TRBV11-1	CASSLAAPPDNEKLFF
NA	TRBV10-2	CASSDPASNQPQHF
NA	TRBV28	CASRPTGYNSPLHF
NA	TRBV7-9	CASSRNEGTEAFF
NA	TRBV3-1/TRBV3-2	CASSQEAGANQPQHF
NA	TRBV18	CASTREAPYNEQFF
NA	TRBV9	CASSAGQGRSPLHF
NA	TRBV11-1	CASSPGGRRGVLHF
NA	TRBV4-2	CASSPNSAGALSPLHF
once	TRBV7-9	CASSLGGLPNQPQHF
NA	TRBV7-9	CASSPQGRPREKLFF
NA	TRBV28	CASKALGLAGYEQYF
NA	TRBV27	CASSLPVAKNIQYF
few	TRBV7-3	CASSLGVQETQYF
NA	TRBV29-1	CSVGRTANYNEQFF
NA	TRBV6-5	CASSLDRANTEAFF
few	TRBV19	CASSIKGNQPQHF
NA	TRBV5-1	CASATSDYEQYF
NA	TRBV3-1/TRBV3-2	CASSQGTGGYNEQFF
NA	TRBV4-2	CASSQKGLAGGEQYF
NA	TRBV28	CASSFSRGGLSGNTEAFF